This T cell receptor (beta chain) was captured by sequencing in a study of blood T cell repertoires in COVID-19. Study-wide background: Both acute and convalescent COVID-19 samples were obtained from the United States, Italy and Spain. T cells, B-cell-depleted T cells, or PBMCs provided the cDNA or gDNA that served as material.

V was clipped by 3 bases and J by 0 bases; unmatched bases: 7. The germline V gene encodes CDR1 SGHAT and CDR2 FQNNGV. The CDR3 is 17 residues long. Original handling: Using reference gene primer amplification, nucleated cell counts were estimated. Produced via immunoSEQ multiplex PCR; TCRdb's table is partial and in-frame only. V and J calls and clone size are as listed in that table; D and trimming were resolved from the DNA. The sample shows about 240,000 clones, over 75% of them seen only once. The sequence derives from a man aged 25-45 years who had recovered from COVID-19. V usage is TRBV11-2 and J usage is TRBJ2-7, with 11 bases matching TRBD2. Sequencing was performed on peripheral blood. The CDR3 protein is CASSFLAGGLSSYEQYF. Here the CDR3 DNA reads TGTGCCAGCAGCTTTCTAGCGGGGGGACTGAGCTCCTACGAGCAGTACTTC.